The source of this T cell receptor beta chain is a study of tumor and adjacent non-tumor tissue in lung cancer. Study at large: Each sample yielded some 4 million productive TCRbeta reads on average.

A word on this clonotype: The antigen remains unidentified. A junction boundary mismatches the germline segment, possibly from a read error.

General study results and limits: In normal lung, the top 100 clones were significantly more dominant than in tumor.

This sample's RNA came from whole unsorted tissue. The library came from three nested PCR rounds adapted from ARM-PCR protocols. TCRdb ran MiXCR on the multiplex PCR reads and lists one entry per CDR3 protein. The table lists more than 75,000 distinct CDR3 sequences, 80% to 85% of them singletons. The sequenced material came from lung tumor tissue. The source of this sequence is a woman aged 45-59 years with non-small cell lung cancer.

CDR3 protein: CARSFGTSGSNVLTF. The CDR3 DNA reads as TGTGCCCGCAGTTTCGGGACTAGCGGGTCCAACGTCCTGACTTTC. The V call is TRBV7-8, the J call TRBJ2-6, with 12 positions matching TRBD2. Germline V gene sequence: CDR1 SGHVS, CDR2 FQNEAQ. There are 15 residues in the CDR3.